This TCR beta chain was found in a study of CD8 T cells in ankylosing spondylitis. Each TCR beta library was made by quantitative 5'-RACE that incorporated molecular barcodes. Using its own MiXCR run on the 5' RACE reads, TCRdb lists one record per CDR3 protein. The data contain just over 350,000 distinct CDR3 sequences, more than 20% of them singletons. There are many counts of this clonotype. No antigen is known for it. V was clipped by 6 bases and J by 6 bases, with 16 bases between them. Germline loops: CDR1 MGHRA, CDR2 YSYEKL. CDR3 length: 14 amino acids. The study's findings and limits: As reported, disease-linked clones showed significant enrichment in matched ankylosing spondylitis synovial fluid.

The TCR was taken from a male donor with ankylosing spondylitis or in good health (not recorded which). Sequencing used blood, either unsorted or a sorted T cell fraction (not recorded which). The rearrangement uses TRBV4-1 and TRBJ2-3; a weak D match, TRBD1 (5 bases). CDR3 loop: CASSRGQGCDTQYF. The CDR3 DNA sequence: TGCGCCAGCAGTCGAGGCCAGGGCTGCGATACGCAGTATTTT.